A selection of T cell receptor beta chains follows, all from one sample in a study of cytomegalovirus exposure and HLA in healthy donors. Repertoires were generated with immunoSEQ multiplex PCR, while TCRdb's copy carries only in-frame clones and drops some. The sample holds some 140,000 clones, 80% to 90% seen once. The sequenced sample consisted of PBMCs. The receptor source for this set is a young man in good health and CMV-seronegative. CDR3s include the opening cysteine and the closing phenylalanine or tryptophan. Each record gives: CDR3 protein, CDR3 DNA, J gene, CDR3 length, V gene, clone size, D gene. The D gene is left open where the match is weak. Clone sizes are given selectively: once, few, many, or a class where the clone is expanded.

CDR3aa: CASRDRGPEQYF
CDR3nt: TGTGCCAGCCGGGACAGGGGGCCCGAGCAGTACTTC
j_gene: TRBJ2-7
len: 12
v_gene: TRBV2
abundance: few
d_gene: TRBD1

CDR3aa: CASSTGTGGANTIYF
CDR3nt: TGTGCCAGCAGTACCGGGACAGGGGGCGCGAACACCATATATTTT
j_gene: TRBJ1-3
len: 15
v_gene: TRBV28
abundance: -
d_gene: TRBD1

CDR3aa: CASSEHPSGDLQETQYF
CDR3nt: TGTGCCAGCAGTGAACACCCTAGCGGGGACCTCCAAGAGACCCAGTACTTC
j_gene: TRBJ2-5
len: 17
v_gene: TRBV2
abundance: -
d_gene: TRBD2

CDR3aa: CASSHGTSPYEQYF
CDR3nt: TGTGCCAGCAGCCACGGGACATCCCCCTACGAGCAGTACTTC
j_gene: TRBJ2-7
len: 14
v_gene: TRBV6-5
abundance: few
d_gene: -

CDR3aa: CATSSYRADEQFF
CDR3nt: TGTGCCACCAGCAGCTACAGGGCGGATGAGCAGTTCTTC
j_gene: TRBJ2-1
len: 13
v_gene: TRBV15
abundance: -
d_gene: -

CDR3aa: CASSGTGDHYGYTF
CDR3nt: TGTGCCAGCAGTGGGACAGGGGACCACTATGGCTACACCTTC
j_gene: TRBJ1-2
len: 14
v_gene: TRBV6-1
abundance: -
d_gene: TRBD1

CDR3aa: CASSSPRESGYGYTF
CDR3nt: TGTGCCAGCAGTTCCCCGCGGGAAAGTGGCTATGGCTACACCTTC
j_gene: TRBJ1-2
len: 15
v_gene: TRBV6-5
abundance: -
d_gene: -

CDR3aa: CASSQESTSSGANVLTF
CDR3nt: TGCGCCAGCAGCCAAGAAAGTACGAGCTCTGGGGCCAACGTCCTGACTTTC
j_gene: TRBJ2-6
len: 17
v_gene: TRBV4-3
abundance: -
d_gene: -

CDR3aa: CASSLWGLAAEGYEQYF
CDR3nt: TGTGCCAGCAGTTTATGGGGACTAGCGGCTGAGGGCTACGAGCAGTACTTC
j_gene: TRBJ2-7
len: 17
v_gene: TRBV28
abundance: -
d_gene: TRBD2

CDR3aa: CASSGQAPSHEQFF
CDR3nt: TGTGCCAGCAGTGGACAGGCCCCTAGCCATGAGCAGTTCTTC
j_gene: TRBJ2-1
len: 14
v_gene: TRBV7-8
abundance: -
d_gene: TRBD1

CDR3aa: CASSSRQGREKLFF
CDR3nt: TGTGCCAGCAGCTCTAGACAGGGACGTGAAAAACTGTTTTTT
j_gene: TRBJ1-4
len: 14
v_gene: TRBV7-9
abundance: -
d_gene: TRBD1

CDR3aa: CASSEQGFVDYGYTF
CDR3nt: TGTGCCAGCAGTGAGCAGGGGTTTGTTGACTATGGCTACACCTTC
j_gene: TRBJ1-2
len: 15
v_gene: TRBV6-1
abundance: -
d_gene: -

CDR3aa: CASSRSGGYEQYF
CDR3nt: TGTGCCAGCAGTCGATCAGGGGGCTACGAGCAGTACTTC
j_gene: TRBJ2-7
len: 13
v_gene: TRBV7-6
abundance: -
d_gene: TRBD1

CDR3aa: CASSSHTGGAGQPQHF
CDR3nt: TGTGCCAGCAGCTCTCATACAGGGGGCGCGGGTCAGCCCCAGCATTTT
j_gene: TRBJ1-5
len: 16
v_gene: TRBV27
abundance: -
d_gene: TRBD1

CDR3aa: CASSGGQALTTATNEKLFF
CDR3nt: TGTGCCAGCAGTGGAGGACAGGCCTTAACCACTGCAACTAATGAAAAACTGTTTTTT
j_gene: TRBJ1-4
len: 19
v_gene: TRBV2
abundance: -
d_gene: TRBD1

CDR3aa: CASSSTDRANYGYTF
CDR3nt: TGTGCCAGCAGCTCCACTGACAGGGCGAACTATGGCTACACCTTC
j_gene: TRBJ1-2
len: 15
v_gene: TRBV5-4
abundance: -
d_gene: TRBD1

CDR3aa: CASSFVDRGHEQYF
CDR3nt: TGTGCCAGCAGCTTTGTAGACAGGGGCCACGAGCAGTACTTC
j_gene: TRBJ2-7
len: 14
v_gene: TRBV5-6
abundance: once
d_gene: TRBD1

CDR3aa: CASSPYSFRDRGMRDEKLFF
CDR3nt: TGTGCCAGCAGTCCTTACAGTTTCCGGGACAGGGGAATGAGGGATGAAAAACTGTTTTTT
j_gene: TRBJ1-4
len: 20
v_gene: TRBV4-2
abundance: -
d_gene: TRBD1

CDR3aa: CASRLGQARYSNQPQHF
CDR3nt: TGTGCCAGCAGGTTGGGACAGGCCCGATATAGCAATCAGCCCCAGCATTTT
j_gene: TRBJ1-5
len: 17
v_gene: TRBV5-8
abundance: -
d_gene: TRBD1

CDR3aa: CASSVSGGTASYEQYF
CDR3nt: TGTGCCAGCAGCGTCTCCGGCGGGACAGCCTCCTACGAGCAGTACTTC
j_gene: TRBJ2-7
len: 16
v_gene: TRBV9
abundance: -
d_gene: -

CDR3aa: CASSLELGEEKLFF
CDR3nt: TGTGCCAGCAGCTTGGAACTAGGAGAAGAAAAACTGTTTTTT
j_gene: TRBJ1-4
len: 14
v_gene: TRBV5-6
abundance: few
d_gene: -

CDR3aa: CASSKGPRKDNEQFF
CDR3nt: TGTGCCAGCAGCAAAGGCCCTAGGAAGGACAATGAGCAGTTCTTC
j_gene: TRBJ2-1
len: 15
v_gene: TRBV21-1
abundance: -
d_gene: -

CDR3aa: CASRLGGQGSLWEQYF
CDR3nt: TGTGCCAGCCGATTAGGGGGACAGGGGTCTCTCTGGGAGCAGTACTTC
j_gene: TRBJ2-7
len: 16
v_gene: TRBV21-1
abundance: once
d_gene: -

CDR3aa: CASSLGTGSSYNEQFF
CDR3nt: TGCGCCAGCAGCTTGGGGACAGGGAGCTCCTACAATGAGCAGTTCTTC
j_gene: TRBJ2-1
len: 16
v_gene: TRBV5-1
abundance: -
d_gene: TRBD1

CDR3aa: CASIRGSEKLFF
CDR3nt: TGTGCCAGCATCCGAGGTTCTGAAAAACTGTTTTTT
j_gene: TRBJ1-4
len: 12
v_gene: TRBV9
abundance: -
d_gene: -

CDR3aa: CASSLQTGSHEQYF
CDR3nt: TGTGCCAGCAGTTTACAGACAGGGTCCCACGAGCAGTACTTC
j_gene: TRBJ2-7
len: 14
v_gene: TRBV27
abundance: -
d_gene: TRBD1

CDR3aa: CASSDRVTSGSITYEQYF
CDR3nt: TGTGCCAGCAGTGACAGGGTCACTAGCGGGTCCATAACCTACGAGCAGTACTTC
j_gene: TRBJ2-7
len: 18
v_gene: TRBV6-1
abundance: -
d_gene: TRBD2

CDR3aa: CASSFWQGGDTQYF
CDR3nt: TGTGCCAGCAGTTTTTGGCAGGGAGGTGATACGCAGTATTTT
j_gene: TRBJ2-3
len: 14
v_gene: TRBV28
abundance: -
d_gene: -

CDR3aa: CASSLQGTYNEQFF
CDR3nt: TGTGCCAGCAGCCTACAGGGTACCTACAATGAGCAGTTCTTC
j_gene: TRBJ2-1
len: 14
v_gene: TRBV7-2
abundance: once
d_gene: -

CDR3aa: CASSLKQGHPSGANVLTF
CDR3nt: TGTGCCAGCAGCTTGAAACAGGGCCACCCATCTGGGGCCAACGTCCTGACTTTC
j_gene: TRBJ2-6
len: 18
v_gene: TRBV7-9
abundance: -
d_gene: -

CDR3aa: CASSESGRDRDGNTIYF
CDR3nt: TGTGCCAGCAGTGAATCGGGAAGGGACAGGGACGGAAACACCATATATTTT
j_gene: TRBJ1-3
len: 17
v_gene: TRBV25-1
abundance: -
d_gene: TRBD1

CDR3aa: CASSPPAGRMNTEAFF
CDR3nt: TGTGCCAGCTCACCACCGGCAGGGAGGATGAACACTGAAGCTTTCTTT
j_gene: TRBJ1-1
len: 16
v_gene: TRBV18
abundance: -
d_gene: -

CDR3aa: CASNVGNGVRGYTF
CDR3nt: TGTGCCAGCAATGTAGGGAACGGGGTACGGGGCTACACCTTC
j_gene: TRBJ1-2
len: 14
v_gene: TRBV6-5
abundance: -
d_gene: -

CDR3aa: CASSSPTCCLMNTEAFF
CDR3nt: TGTGCCAGCAGTTCCCCGACATGCTGCCTGATGAACACTGAAGCTTTCTTT
j_gene: TRBJ1-1
len: 17
v_gene: TRBV28
abundance: -
d_gene: -

CDR3aa: CASSLTGGTEAFF
CDR3nt: TGCGCCAGCAGCTTGACGGGGGGGACTGAAGCTTTCTTT
j_gene: TRBJ1-1
len: 13
v_gene: TRBV5-1
abundance: -
d_gene: -

CDR3aa: CASSHLATGAFNEQFF
CDR3nt: TGTGCCAGCAGCCATTTGGCGACAGGGGCTTTCAATGAGCAGTTCTTC
j_gene: TRBJ2-1
len: 16
v_gene: TRBV28
abundance: -
d_gene: TRBD1

CDR3aa: CASSPRTAYYEQYF
CDR3nt: TGCGCCAGCAGCCCCCGGACAGCCTACTACGAGCAGTACTTC
j_gene: TRBJ2-7
len: 14
v_gene: TRBV5-1
abundance: -
d_gene: -

CDR3aa: CASQTSGFSYEQYF
CDR3nt: TGTGCCAGCCAGACTAGCGGGTTTTCCTACGAGCAGTACTTC
j_gene: TRBJ2-7
len: 14
v_gene: TRBV2
abundance: few
d_gene: TRBD2

CDR3aa: CASSVRGLAGGPTGELFF
CDR3nt: TGTGCCAGCAGCGTAAGGGGACTAGCGGGAGGGCCCACCGGGGAGCTGTTTTTT
j_gene: TRBJ2-2
len: 18
v_gene: TRBV9
abundance: -
d_gene: TRBD2

CDR3aa: CASSVAGGRSEKLFF
CDR3nt: TGTGCCAGCAGCGTAGCAGGGGGAAGGAGTGAAAAACTGTTTTTT
j_gene: TRBJ1-4
len: 15
v_gene: TRBV9
abundance: -
d_gene: TRBD1

CDR3aa: CASSLSQGENTEAFF
CDR3nt: TGTGCCAGCAGCCTATCTCAGGGGGAGAACACTGAAGCTTTCTTT
j_gene: TRBJ1-1
len: 15
v_gene: TRBV7-6
abundance: -
d_gene: TRBD1

CDR3aa: CASSIQGGGTGELFF
CDR3nt: TGTGCCAGTAGTATTCAGGGTGGGGGGACCGGGGAGCTGTTTTTT
j_gene: TRBJ2-2
len: 15
v_gene: TRBV19
abundance: -
d_gene: -

CDR3aa: CASSLTAWTDKNTEAFF
CDR3nt: TGTGCCAGCAGCTTAACCGCTTGGACAGATAAGAACACTGAAGCTTTCTTT
j_gene: TRBJ1-1
len: 17
v_gene: TRBV5-6
abundance: -
d_gene: -

CDR3aa: CASSRGLAGTGELFF
CDR3nt: TGCGCCAGCAGCCGAGGACTAGCGGGGACCGGGGAGCTGTTTTTT
j_gene: TRBJ2-2
len: 15
v_gene: TRBV4-1
abundance: -
d_gene: TRBD2

CDR3aa: CASSLGTGILDWTGELFF
CDR3nt: TGCGCCAGCAGCTTGGGGACGGGGATCCTCGATTGGACCGGGGAGCTGTTTTTT
j_gene: TRBJ2-2
len: 18
v_gene: TRBV5-1
abundance: -
d_gene: -

CDR3aa: CASHRDRCFPCSGNTIYF
CDR3nt: TGTGCCAGCCACCGGGACAGGTGCTTCCCATGCTCTGGAAACACCATATATTTT
j_gene: TRBJ1-3
len: 18
v_gene: TRBV27
abundance: -
d_gene: TRBD1

CDR3aa: CASSEGEDRTEAFF
CDR3nt: TGTGCCAGCAGTGAAGGGGAGGACCGCACTGAAGCTTTCTTT
j_gene: TRBJ1-1
len: 14
v_gene: TRBV6-1
abundance: few
d_gene: -

CDR3aa: CASSTSAAETQYF
CDR3nt: TGTGCCAGTAGTACTAGCGCGGCGGAGACCCAGTACTTC
j_gene: TRBJ2-5
len: 13
v_gene: TRBV19
abundance: -
d_gene: -

CDR3aa: CASSDRAGNQPQHF
CDR3nt: TGTGCCAGCAGTGACAGGGCAGGCAATCAGCCCCAGCATTTT
j_gene: TRBJ1-5
len: 14
v_gene: TRBV6-1
abundance: -
d_gene: -

CDR3aa: CASSLGTVQEKLFF
CDR3nt: TGTGCCAGCAGCCTCGGGACAGTTCAGGAAAAACTGTTTTTT
j_gene: TRBJ1-4
len: 14
v_gene: TRBV7-8
abundance: once
d_gene: TRBD1

CDR3aa: CASNTGRETDTQYF
CDR3nt: TGTGCCAGCAATACAGGGAGGGAAACAGATACGCAGTATTTT
j_gene: TRBJ2-3
len: 14
v_gene: TRBV6-6
abundance: -
d_gene: -

CDR3aa: CASSVGWGTGLGTDTQYF
CDR3nt: TGTGCCAGCAGCGTAGGATGGGGGACAGGTCTGGGCACAGATACGCAGTATTTT
j_gene: TRBJ2-3
len: 18
v_gene: TRBV9
abundance: -
d_gene: TRBD1

CDR3aa: CASSVAGGYYNEQFF
CDR3nt: TGTGCCAGCAGCGTAGCGGGAGGCTATTACAATGAGCAGTTCTTC
j_gene: TRBJ2-1
len: 15
v_gene: TRBV9
abundance: -
d_gene: TRBD2

CDR3aa: CASSQGGRGQFF
CDR3nt: TGTGCCAGCAGCCAAGGAGGGCGAGGGCAGTTCTTC
j_gene: TRBJ2-1
len: 12
v_gene: TRBV14
abundance: -
d_gene: -

CDR3aa: CASSLSYLVETQYF
CDR3nt: TGTGCCAGCAGTTTATCGTACCTAGTTGAGACCCAGTACTTC
j_gene: TRBJ2-5
len: 14
v_gene: TRBV27
abundance: -
d_gene: -

CDR3aa: CASSGLAGSTDTQYF
CDR3nt: TGTGCCAGCAGTGGGCTAGCGGGTAGCACAGATACGCAGTATTTT
j_gene: TRBJ2-3
len: 15
v_gene: TRBV6-1
abundance: -
d_gene: TRBD2

CDR3aa: CASSQARAVGGNEQFF
CDR3nt: TGTGCCAGCAGCCAAGCCAGGGCGGTGGGGGGCAATGAGCAGTTCTTC
j_gene: TRBJ2-1
len: 16
v_gene: TRBV14
abundance: -
d_gene: -

CDR3aa: CASSRRSGGAYNEQFF
CDR3nt: TGTGCCAGCAGTCGGCGCAGCGGGGGGGCCTACAATGAGCAGTTCTTC
j_gene: TRBJ2-1
len: 16
v_gene: TRBV25-1
abundance: -
d_gene: TRBD2

CDR3aa: CASSLGHMGLAFDEQYF
CDR3nt: TGTGCCAGCAGCCTGGGACACATGGGACTAGCGTTCGACGAGCAGTACTTC
j_gene: TRBJ2-7
len: 17
v_gene: TRBV5-4
abundance: -
d_gene: TRBD2